These 9 T cell receptor beta chains were sequenced from one sample in a study of Ad26.COV2.S vaccination and SARS-CoV-2 variants. Data came from immunoSEQ multiplex PCR; TCRdb stores just in-frame clones and leaves some out. The table lists some 300,000 clones, 86% of them singletons. As for treatment: roughly 19 received Ad26.COV2.S at low or high dose, single or two shots; a few received placebo; per-sample allocation not given. Sampling was done on day 63 after the first vaccine or placebo injection. This specimen was peripheral blood, taken in a trial of Ad26.COV2.S vaccine versus placebo. The receptors come from a person between 18 and 59 years old who received the Ad26.COV2.S COVID-19 vaccine or a placebo.

The chain uses TRBV7-2 and TRBJ1-3; no clear D. Germline assignment: CDR1 SGHTA and CDR2 FQGNSA. The CDR3 extends over 14 amino acids. V was cut by 1 base and J by 4 bases, with 8 bases left in between. CDR3 nucleotides: TGTGCCAGCAGCTTAGTAAATTCCGGAAACACCATATATTTT. Translation: CASSLVNSGNTIYF.

This clone was recorded once. This chain joins TRBV11-1 and TRBJ2-1; 11 bases line up with TRBD2. The CDR3 has 15 amino acids. The V gene end was trimmed by 4 bases and the J gene end by 6 bases; junction bases not matched to a gene: 5. In germline, CDR1 is SGHAT, CDR2 FQDESV (reference sequence). The DNA of the CDR3 is TGTGCCAGCAGCTCCGGGACTAGCGGTTCCAATGAGCAGTTCTTC. Translated, it gives CASSSGTSGSNEQFF.

This clone came up many times. The rearrangement joins TRBV5-5 to TRBJ1-3; D is undetermined. The CDR3 loop spans 16 amino acids. With 4 bases removed from V and 0 bases from J, the gap between germline ends came to 14 bases. The V gene's germline CDR1 is SGHKS and CDR2 YYEKEE (reference sequence). The CDR3 here is CASSDIRLRSGNTIYF. The CDR3 nucleotides read TGTGCCAGCAGCGACATTCGGCTCCGCTCTGGAAACACCATATATTTT.

The gene calls are TRBV5-1 and TRBJ2-5; D is unresolved. Germline-derived CDR1 and CDR2 are SGHRS and YFSETQ. This CDR3 is built from 14 residues. V shed 0 bases and J shed 5 bases, with 11 bases lying between them. The CDR3 bases are TGCGCCAGCAGCTTGGCCGCTTCCGGGGAGACCCAGTACTTC. It encodes CASSLAASGETQYF.

This clone was seen only once. The chain recombines TRBV19 with TRBJ1-2; 7 bases are shared with TRBD1. Trimming took 8 bases from V and 7 from J; bases not matched to a gene: 13. The CDR3 spans 14 residues. From germline, CDR1 is LNHDA and CDR2 SQIVND (reference sequence). CDR3: CASSARQGMSGYTF. The CDR3 nucleotides read TGTGCCAGTTCCGCCCGACAGGGTATGAGTGGCTACACCTTC.

The chain has TRBV6-5 and TRBJ1-2, with TRBD1 matching over 9 bases. V gave up 0 bases and J gave up 6 bases; unmatched junction bases: 5. This CDR3 contains 15 residues. Germline V gives CDR1 MNHEY, CDR2 SVGAGI. The CDR3 DNA is TGTGCCAGCAGTTACTCCAGGACAGGGGAGGATGGCTACACCTTC. It is translated as CASSYSRTGEDGYTF.

The sample holds a few counts of this clone. The rearrangement joins TRBV5-1 to TRBJ1-4, with TRBD1 matching 10 bases. The CDR3 runs 15 residues. The J segment lost 4 bases and the V segment lost 2 bases, leaving 2 bases of the junction unmatched. Germline CDR1 and CDR2: SGHRS and YFSETQ. CDR3 protein: CASSFDRGHNEKLFF. CDR3 coding DNA: TGCGCCAGCAGCTTCGACAGGGGGCATAATGAAAAACTGTTTTTT.

The chain uses TRBV18 and TRBJ1-1, with 8 nucleotides matching TRBD1. With V trimmed by 2 bases and J by 1 base, 6 bases remained unmatched. The CDR3 runs 16 residues. Germline V gives CDR1 KGHSH, CDR2 LQKENI. The CDR3 DNA follows: TGTGCCAGCTCACCATACTCCGGGACAGGGAACACTGAAGCTTTCTTT. Residues: CASSPYSGTGNTEAFF.

This clone occurred once. The chain recombines TRBV10-3 with TRBJ1-2; D not resolved. With 8 bases removed from V and 3 bases from J, the gap between germline ends came to 13 bases. In germline, CDR1 is ENHRY, CDR2 SYGVKD. This CDR3 has 13 amino acids. Here the CDR3 DNA reads TGTGCCATCGCCACGACGCCGGACTATGGCTACACCTTC. Encoded protein: CAIATTPDYGYTF.